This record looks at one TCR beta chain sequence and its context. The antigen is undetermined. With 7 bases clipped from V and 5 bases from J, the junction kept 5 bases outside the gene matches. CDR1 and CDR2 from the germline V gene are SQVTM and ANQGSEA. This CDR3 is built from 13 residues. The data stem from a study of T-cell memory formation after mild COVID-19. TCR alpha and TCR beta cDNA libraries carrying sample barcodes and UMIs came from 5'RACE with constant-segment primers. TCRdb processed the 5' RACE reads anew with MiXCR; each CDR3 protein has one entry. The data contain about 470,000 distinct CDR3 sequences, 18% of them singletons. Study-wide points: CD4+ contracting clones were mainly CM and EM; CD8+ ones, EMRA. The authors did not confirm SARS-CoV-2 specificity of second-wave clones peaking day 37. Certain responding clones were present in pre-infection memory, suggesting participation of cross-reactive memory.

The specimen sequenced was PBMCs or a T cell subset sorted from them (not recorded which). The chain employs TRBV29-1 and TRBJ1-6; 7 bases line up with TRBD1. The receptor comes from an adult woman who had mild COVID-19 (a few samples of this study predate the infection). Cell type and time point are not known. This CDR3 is CSAGDSDNSPLHF. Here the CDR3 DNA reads TGCAGCGCCGGGGACAGCGATAATTCACCCCTCCACTTT.